One sample yielded the 25 T cell receptor beta chains listed below, sequenced in a study of blood T cell repertoires in COVID-19. Assay used: immunoSEQ multiplex PCR; TCRdb lists only in-frame clones, some missing. The sample contains roughly 86,000 clones, roughly 84% of which appear only once. Sequenced material: peripheral blood. The origin of the receptors is a woman older than 75 with COVID-19, enrolled during active disease.

The chain uses TRBV21-1 and TRBJ2-7; the table gives TRBD1 as D, unverified against the DNA. TRBV21-1 is an annotated pseudogene. This CDR3 is built from 16 residues. The CDR3 sequence is CASSKGGTGNSYEQYF. The DNA of the CDR3 is TGTGCCAGCAGCAAAGGGGGGACAGGGAACTCCTACGAGCAGTACTTC.

This clone has just one count. V and J are TRBV7-9 and TRBJ2-1; perhaps TRBD2 as D (6 bases). The CDR3 loop spans 17 amino acids. CDR1 and CDR2 from the germline V gene are SEHNR and FQNEAQ (reference sequence). Trimming cost V 1 base and J 0 bases, with 13 bases left between them. Here the CDR3 DNA reads TGTGCCAGCAGCTTAGAGGTTGGAGGGCCCTCCTACAATGAGCAGTTCTTC. It translates to CASSLEVGGPSYNEQFF. The complete variable domain, with remaining parts taken from reference TRBV7-9 and TRBJ2-1, reads DTGVSQNPRHKITKRGQNVTFRCDPISEHNRLYWYRQTLGQGPEFLTYFQNEAQLEKSRLLSDRFSAERPKGSFSTLEIQRTEQGDSAMYLCASSLEVGGPSYNEQFFGPGTRLTVL.

V and J are TRBV5-1 and TRBJ1-1; weak D call: TRBD1 (5 bases). This CDR3 has 12 amino acids. In germline, CDR1 is SGHRS, CDR2 YFSETQ. V lost 5 bases and J lost 6, with 11 bases in between. Here the CDR3 reads CASSRRDSEAFF. The CDR3 region has the DNA TGCGCCAGCAGTAGGAGGGACTCTGAAGCTTTCTTT.

The chain uses TRBV9 and TRBJ2-3; 8 bases fit TRBD1. With 2 bases clipped from V and 5 bases from J, the junction kept 7 bases outside the gene matches. Germline V gives CDR1 SGDLS, CDR2 YYNGEE. This CDR3 is built from 15 residues. CDR3 loop: CASSVNDRGEDTQYF. CDR3 bases: TGTGCCAGCAGCGTTAATGACAGGGGTGAAGATACGCAGTATTTT. Supplemented by reference TRBV9 and TRBJ2-3, the full variable domain reads DSGVTQTPKHLITATGQRVTLRCSPRSGDLSVYWYQQSLDQGLQFLIQYYNGEERAKGNILERFSAQQFPDLHSELNLSSLELGDSALYFCASSVNDRGEDTQYFGPGTRLTVL.

The chain links TRBV12-3 or TRBV12-4 to TRBJ2-2; D call uncertain. The CDR3 consists of 12 residues. Trimming pared 6 bases from V and 3 bases from J, leaving 5 bases between. The CDR3 DNA sequence: TGTGCCAGCAGATACTACACCGGGGAGCTGTTTTTT. This gives the protein CASRYYTGELFF.

This rearrangement joins TRBV19 to TRBJ1-1; tentatively, D is TRBD1 (5 bases). V gave up 4 bases and J gave up 5 bases, with 11 bases separating them. Germline V CDR1 and CDR2: LNHDA, SQIVND (reference sequence). The CDR3 is 13 amino acids. This CDR3 is CASSTAGLTEAFF. The DNA for the CDR3 is TGTGCCAGTAGTACCGCAGGGCTTACTGAAGCTTTCTTT.

This chain links TRBV18 with TRBJ1-1; 9 bases line up with TRBD1. The ends lost 3 bases at V and 3 bases at J; junction bases unmatched: 2. Germline V gene lookup returns CDR1 KGHSH and CDR2 LQKENI. This CDR3 is 14 amino acids long. CDR3 sequence (DNA): TGTGCCAGCTCACCGACAGGGGGGGACACTGAAGCTTTCTTT. Translated, it gives CASSPTGGDTEAFF.

The chain uses TRBV29-1 and TRBJ1-1, with no clear D. The CDR3 runs 14 residues. Germline values: CDR1 SQVTM, CDR2 ANQGSEA. V shed 3 bases and J shed 0 bases, with 11 bases lying between them. The CDR3 nucleotides are TGCAGCGTTGAGGGCGGACTTATGAACACTGAAGCTTTCTTT. As protein: CSVEGGLMNTEAFF.

The V call is TRBV6-5, the J call TRBJ2-1; 8 bases are a match to TRBD1. Trimming at V came to 8 bases and at J to 5 bases, leaving 5 bases not matched to a gene. This CDR3 region has 13 residues. CDR1 is MNHEY and CDR2 is SVGAGI in the germline V gene. Written as DNA, the CDR3 is TGTGCCAGCCGGGGACAGGTAGACAATGAGCAGTTCTTC. Translation: CASRGQVDNEQFF.

The genes are TRBV10-3 and TRBJ1-1; D ambiguous. V lost 5 bases and J 2 bases, leaving 9 bases between the germline ends. CDR1 ENHRY and CDR2 SYGVKD come from the germline V gene. The CDR3 contains 13 residues. CDR3 nucleotide sequence: TGTGCCATCAGTCCGCGGGTCAACACTGAAGCTTTCTTT. Residues: CAISPRVNTEAFF.

The CDR3 DNA follows: TGTGCCATCAGTGCGGTGGGAGGGTACGAGCAGTACTTC. Residues: CAISAVGGYEQYF. The V and J genes are TRBV10-3 and TRBJ2-7; 7 nucleotides line up with TRBD2. The CDR3 contains 13 residues. With 4 bases clipped from V and 4 bases from J, the junction kept 4 bases outside the gene matches. Germline V lookup: CDR1 ENHRY, CDR2 SYGVKD.

The chain has TRBV18 and TRBJ1-4; tentative D call: TRBD1 (6 bases). This CDR3 has 14 residues. Germline CDR1 KGHSH, CDR2 LQKENI. Between the trimmed V and J ends, which lost 6 bases and 5 bases, there was a span of 13 bases. CDR3 residues: CASSFRGENEKLFF. Written as DNA, the CDR3 is TGTGCCAGCTCGTTCAGGGGCGAAAATGAAAAACTGTTTTTT.

The genes are TRBV7-2 and TRBJ2-1; 7 positions match TRBD2. This CDR3 has 15 amino acids. Trimming cost V 2 bases and J 6 bases; bases outside gene matches: 7. Germline lookup yields CDR1 SGHTA and CDR2 FQGNSA. The CDR3 bases are TGTGCCAGCAGCTTATTCGCTAGCGGACCCAATGAGCAGTTCTTC. This gives the protein CASSLFASGPNEQFF.

The chain carries TRBV24-1 and TRBJ2-1, with 7 nucleotides matching TRBD1. CDR3 size: 17 residues. With V trimmed by 3 bases and J by 7 bases, 14 bases remained unmatched. The V gene's germline CDR1 is KGHDR and CDR2 SFDVKD. The CDR3, as DNA: TGTGCCACCAGTGATCACCCCGACAGGGTCGGTTTTAATGAGCAGTTCTTC. This sequence encodes CATSDHPDRVGFNEQFF.

This clone has just a few counts. The chain is built from TRBV7-9 and TRBJ1-1; TRBD1 aligns across 9 bases. Germline V CDR1 and CDR2: SEHNR, FQNEAQ (reference sequence). V shed 3 bases, J shed 6 bases, and the junction held 2 bases outside the gene matches. CDR3 length equals 13 residues. The CDR3 region is CASSFRDRAEAFF. CDR3 DNA: TGTGCCAGCAGCTTCCGGGACAGGGCTGAAGCTTTCTTT.

This sequence joins TRBV5-1 and TRBJ2-7; 9 bases agree with TRBD1. The CDR3 sequence is 15 residues long. The J segment lost 1 base and the V segment lost 5 bases, leaving 7 bases of the junction unmatched. Germline V lookup: CDR1 SGHRS, CDR2 YFSETQ. The CDR3 DNA reads as TGCGCCAGCAGATTACAGGGGGCTTCTTCCTACGAGCAGTACTTC. It codes for CASRLQGASSYEQYF.

The DNA of the CDR3 is TGTGCCACCAGTGACCCTGGGGCAGAATTGTACCAAGAGACCCAGTACTTC. Protein sequence: CATSDPGAELYQETQYF. The chain carries TRBV24-1 and TRBJ2-5; a weak D match, TRBD1 (5 bases). The CDR3 consists of 17 residues. V was clipped by 4 bases and J by 0 bases, with 17 bases between them. Germline V lookup: CDR1 KGHDR, CDR2 SFDVKD.

CDR3 DNA sequence: TGTGCCAGCACCAACCGGGGCAGGGGGCTTAGAGATACGCAGTATTTT. It is translated as CASTNRGRGLRDTQYF. This chain links TRBV28 with TRBJ2-3; 8 bases are shared with TRBD1. The CDR3 has 16 residues. V was clipped by 7 bases and J by 5 bases; unmatched bases: 14. Germline lookup yields CDR1 MDHEN and CDR2 SYDVKM.

The chain recombines TRBV19 with TRBJ2-1; the match to TRBD2 covers 10 bases. CDR1 is LNHDA and CDR2 is SQIVND in the germline V gene (reference sequence). After removal of 4 bases from V and 0 bases from J, the junction contained 6 bases not matched to a gene. The CDR3 is 17 amino acids. CDR3 amino acids: CASSRGLAPTSYNEQFF. Here the CDR3 DNA reads TGTGCCAGTAGTAGGGGACTAGCGCCTACCTCCTACAATGAGCAGTTCTTC.

This CDR3 reads CASSQIAGASTDTQYF. The CDR3 nucleotides are TGCGCCAGCAGCCAAATAGCGGGGGCTAGCACAGATACGCAGTATTTT. The chain couples TRBV4-3 to TRBJ2-3; 9 nucleotides match TRBD2. Germline trimming cut 2 bases from V and 0 bases from J; bases unmatched to any gene: 3. Looked up from germline, CDR1 is LGHNA and CDR2 is YSLEER. The CDR3 is 16 residues long.

This chain connects TRBV30 to TRBJ1-3, with D tentatively TRBD1 (5 bases). Germline V gene lookup returns CDR1 GTSNPN and CDR2 SVGIG (reference sequence). The CDR3 totals 13 residues. The germline V and J ends were trimmed by 6 bases and 1 base, with 10 bases remaining between them. The CDR3 DNA reads TGTGCCTGTTTGGGGCTATCTGGAAACACCATATATTTT. Translation gives CACLGLSGNTIYF. Variable domain in full (rest from reference TRBV30 and TRBJ1-3): SQTIHQWPATLVQPVGSPLSLECTVEGTSNPNLYWYRQAAGRGLQLLFYSVGIGQISSEVPQNLSASRPQDRQFILSSKKLLLSDSGFYLCACLGLSGNTIYFGEGSWLTVV.

V and J are TRBV7-2 and TRBJ2-5; 15 bases are a match to TRBD2. CDR3 length: 18 amino acids. V shed 1 base, J shed 2 bases, and the junction held 5 bases outside the gene matches. Germline CDR1 reads SGHTA; CDR2 reads FQGNSA. For the CDR3, the DNA is TGTGCCAGCAGCTTAGGCGGACTAGCGGGGGGGCGTCAAGAGACCCAGTACTTC. The encoded protein is CASSLGGLAGGRQETQYF.

This clone has a single count. This chain connects TRBV2 to TRBJ2-7, with 7 bases identical to TRBD2. CDR1 and CDR2 (germline): SNHLY, FYNNEI. The V and J ends lost 8 bases and 2 bases, in that order; junction bases with no gene match: 9. This CDR3 comprises 14 residues. The CDR3 nucleotides read TGTGCCAGCGAAGCCGGGACTATAACCTACGAGCAGTACTTC. Amino acid sequence: CASEAGTITYEQYF.

The chain has TRBV28 and TRBJ2-7, with a weak D call TRBD1 (5 bases). Germline V lookup: CDR1 MDHEN, CDR2 SYDVKM. This CDR3 is built from 12 residues. V lost 6 bases to trimming and J lost 7 bases, with 13 bases between them. CDR3 loop: CASRQARTEQYF. CDR3 coding DNA: TGTGCCAGCAGACAAGCCCGGACAGAGCAGTACTTC.

The chain links TRBV7-8 to TRBJ1-1; D remains unclear. The CDR3 totals 16 residues. In germline, CDR1 is SGHVS, CDR2 FQNEAQ. V lost 3 bases to trimming and J lost 4 bases, with 18 bases between them. CDR3 sequence: CASSFVEGLLVTEAFF. The CDR3 DNA reads as TGTGCCAGCAGCTTTGTTGAGGGATTGTTGGTCACTGAAGCTTTCTTT.